This T cell receptor (beta chain) was sequenced for a study of T-cell memory formation after mild COVID-19. Turning to the study itself: Each donor largely had its own TCR clusters.

Using its own MiXCR run on the 5' RACE reads, TCRdb lists one record per CDR3 protein. The sample lists about 39,000 distinct CDR3 sequences; 6% to 6.5% were seen once. On this clonotype itself: Antigen unknown.

General study results and limits: Clones contracting day 15 to 85 were balanced CD4/CD8; later expanders leaned CD4+.

This CDR3 is 13 amino acids long. The germline V gene has CDR1 LGHDT and CDR2 YNNKEL (reference sequence). V was clipped by 4 bases and J by 10 bases, with 11 bases between them. The V gene is TRBV3-1, the J gene TRBJ1-6; the D gene is possibly TRBD1 (5 bases). This clonotype was sampled from an adult who had mild COVID-19 (a few samples of this study predate the infection). Cell type and time point are not known. The sequenced sample was PBMCs or a T cell subset sorted from them (not recorded which). Here the CDR3 reads CASSPTDGSPLHF. Here the CDR3 DNA reads TGTGCCAGCAGCCCGACAGATGGGTCACCCCTCCACTTT.